The rows below give T cell receptor beta chains drawn from one sample of a study of response to subunit inactivated influenza vaccine. TCRdb re-called the RT-PCR reads through MiXCR, storing one row per CDR3 protein. The sample includes approximately 530,000 distinct CDR3 sequences, about 8% of them seen just once. The starting material was PBMCs from blood, obtained around 2 years after vaccination. These receptors were taken from a man between 50 and 70 years old who received an inactivated influenza vaccine. Both conserved end residues are part of each CDR3. D genes are given only for firm matches. Size tells how often a clone was seen (once, few, many) or the class of an expanded clone, and some rows leave it out.

V,D,J,size,DNA,CDR3
TRBV7-9,TRBD2,TRBJ2-7,.,TGTGCCAGCAGCCACTACGGGGGGAATGAGCAGTACTTC,CASSHYGGNEQYF
TRBV4-1,.,TRBJ1-1,.,TGCGCCAGCAGCCAAGATTTGGGCTCAGTCACTGAAGCTTTCTTT,CASSQDLGSVTEAFF
TRBV4-3,.,TRBJ2-7,many,TGCGCCAGCAGCCCAGGGACGGATTCCTACGAGCAGTACTTC,CASSPGTDSYEQYF
TRBV9,TRBD2,TRBJ2-4,.,TGTGCCAGCAGCTCGGGACTAGGGGGTAGCGGAGGACATGGGGCCAAAAACATTCAGTACTTC,CASSSGLGGSGGHGAKNIQYF
TRBV29-1,TRBD2,TRBJ2-1,many,TGCAGCGTCGTCGGACTAGCGGGGGGCGCATACAATGAGCAGTTCTTC,CSVVGLAGGAYNEQFF
TRBV20-1,.,TRBJ2-1,.,TGCAGTGCGCAACTAGTGAATGAGCAGTTCTTC,CSAQLVNEQFF
TRBV28,.,TRBJ1-4,many,TGTGCCAGCAGTCCCCCCCGCGGAAAACTGTTTTTT,CASSPPRGKLFF
TRBV28,.,TRBJ2-1,.,TGTGCCAGCAGGCAGTGGACGGAACACAATGAGCAGTTCTTC,CASRQWTEHNEQFF
TRBV24-1,TRBD1,TRBJ2-7,many,TGTGCCACCAGTAACTACAGGGGCGAGCAGTACTTC,CATSNYRGEQYF
TRBV20-1,.,TRBJ1-2,many,TGCAGTGCCGCACCCCCGGGGGTCCCCTATGGCTACACCTTC,CSAAPPGVPYGYTF
TRBV7-2,.,TRBJ1-2,many,TGTGCCAGCAGCTTATATGGAGCGGGGGACTATGGCTACACCTTC,CASSLYGAGDYGYTF
TRBV7-2,.,TRBJ1-6,.,TGTGCCAACAGCTTAGGTTTCGAGGGTTCACCCCTCCACTTT,CANSLGFEGSPLHF
TRBV7-2,.,TRBJ2-7,.,TGTGCCAGCAGCTTAGGAAGCCAAGAAAACTACGAGCAGTACTTC,CASSLGSQENYEQYF
TRBV6-1,TRBD1,TRBJ2-2,.,TGTGCCAGCACCCGGACAGGGTCCGGGGAGCTGTTTTTT,CASTRTGSGELFF
TRBV7-8,.,TRBJ2-2,.,TGTGCCAGCAGCTTAGCGGGATCTCACGGGGAGCTGTTTTTT,CASSLAGSHGELFF
TRBV3-1,TRBD1,TRBJ2-5,few,TGTGCCAGCAGCCAAGAGACAGGGCAAGAGACCCAGTACTTC,CASSQETGQETQYF